These 14 T cell receptor beta chains were sequenced from one sample in a study of shared clonotypes between healthy human individuals. The repertoire was sequenced with immunoSEQ multiplex PCR; TCRdb's copy has only in-frame clones and lacks some. This sample has about 490,000 clones, with approximately 82% found just once. Sample: PBMCs. Receptor source: a woman aged 35 to 49 in good health. Some clones in this sample may be carry-over from other donors' samples.

The V gene is TRBV18, the J gene TRBJ2-7; 9 bases align to TRBD1. V trimming: 4 bases; J trimming: 1 base; junction bases outside the gene matches: 8. CDR1 KGHSH and CDR2 LQKENI come from the germline V gene. CDR3 length: 16 residues. The CDR3 bases are TGTGCCAGCTCACTTCCCGGGACAGGGAATTCCTACGAGCAGTACTTC. Its protein product is CASSLPGTGNSYEQYF.

The rearrangement joins TRBV5-1 to TRBJ1-1; the D gene is possibly TRBD1 (5 bases). This CDR3 has 15 amino acids. Germline CDR1 reads SGHRS; CDR2 reads YFSETQ. The V gene lost 1 base and the J gene lost 3 bases, with 13 bases spanning the gap. CDR3: CASSLSPLGDTEAFF. DNA for the CDR3: TGCGCCAGCAGCTTGAGTCCCCTAGGGGACACTGAAGCTTTCTTT.

The chain uses TRBV2 and TRBJ1-2, with TRBD1 matching 7 bases. This CDR3 is built from 15 residues. The V gene's germline CDR1 is SNHLY and CDR2 FYNNEI. The J segment lost 3 bases and the V segment lost 0 bases, leaving 4 bases of the junction unmatched. The CDR3, as DNA: TGTGCCAGCAGTGAAGCGGGACAGACTTACTATGGCTACACCTTC. This codes for CASSEAGQTYYGYTF.

The chain links TRBV30 to TRBJ2-5; TRBD1 is a possible D gene (6 bases). In germline, CDR1 is GTSNPN, CDR2 SVGIG (reference sequence). The CDR3 runs to 13 residues. The V gene lost 5 bases and the J gene lost 2 bases, with 12 bases spanning the gap. CDR3 nucleotides: TGTGCCTGGGGACAGAAACTACAAGAGACCCAGTACTTC. It encodes CAWGQKLQETQYF.

This clone has just a few counts. The chain is built from TRBV28 and TRBJ2-7; the match to TRBD1 covers 8 bases. Looked up from germline, CDR1 is MDHEN and CDR2 is SYDVKM. This CDR3 is 15 amino acids long. J gave up 0 bases and V 6 bases, and 7 bases lay outside the gene matches. The CDR3 DNA is TGTGCCAGCAGCCTCGGGGACAGGAGCTCCTACGAGCAGTACTTC. Translation gives CASSLGDRSSYEQYF.

The CDR3 DNA follows: TGTGCCAGCAGCCCGCCACGGGACAGGACCTATGGCTACACCTTC. It encodes CASSPPRDRTYGYTF. The chain links TRBV14 to TRBJ1-2; TRBD1 aligns across 8 bases. V dropped 4 bases and J dropped 4; count of bases not matched to a gene: 8. The CDR3 runs 15 residues. Germline V gene lookup returns CDR1 SGHDN and CDR2 FVKESK.

The rearrangement links TRBV7-2 to TRBJ2-5, with TRBD2 matching 14 bases. Germline V lookup: CDR1 SGHTA, CDR2 FQGNSA. This CDR3 has 17 amino acids. The V segment lost 5 bases and the J segment 4 bases; nucleotides outside the gene matches: 9. CDR3 DNA: TGTGCCAGCAGCCAAGGGGGGACTAGCGGGAGTCGAGAGACCCAGTACTTC. It encodes CASSQGGTSGSRETQYF.

The rearrangement links TRBV7-9 to TRBJ2-1, with D perhaps assigned TRBD1 or TRBD2 (5 bases each). Germline lookup yields CDR1 SEHNR and CDR2 FQNEAQ (reference sequence). This CDR3 spans 16 amino acids. V lost 2 bases and J 1 base, leaving 12 bases between the germline ends. For the CDR3, the DNA is TGTGCCAGCAGCTTATCCGGGGCAGGGTCCTACAATGAGCAGTTCTTC. This encodes CASSLSGAGSYNEQFF.

The chain joins TRBV27 to TRBJ2-7, with 7 positions matching TRBD1. Trimming took 3 bases from V and 2 from J; bases not matched to a gene: 1. CDR1 MNHEY and CDR2 SMNVEV come from the germline V gene (reference sequence). This CDR3 is 13 amino acids long. This CDR3 reads CASSLQGAYEQYF. DNA for the CDR3: TGTGCCAGCAGTTTGCAGGGGGCCTACGAGCAGTACTTC.

The chain has TRBV30 and TRBJ2-5, with D perhaps being TRBD1 or TRBD2 (5 bases each). The CDR3 loop spans 14 amino acids. In germline, CDR1 is GTSNPN, CDR2 SVGIG (reference sequence). Trimming shortened V by 0 bases and J by 2 bases, and 10 bases separated the two germline ends. CDR3 in DNA: TGTGCCTGGAGTGTGTATGGGGGACAAGAGACCCAGTACTTC. This codes for CAWSVYGGQETQYF.

This clone was seen just once. V gene TRBV7-9 combines with J gene TRBJ1-1; D is unresolved. Germline values: CDR1 SEHNR, CDR2 FQNEAQ (reference sequence). The V end was cut by 2 bases, the J end by 6 bases, with 13 bases between. The CDR3 totals 14 residues. CDR3 protein: CASSLHETRSEAFF. CDR3 nucleotide sequence: TGTGCCAGCAGCTTACATGAAACAAGGTCTGAAGCTTTCTTT.

The gene calls are TRBV5-1 and TRBJ2-5; TRBD2 aligns across 10 bases. Per the germline V gene, CDR1 is SGHRS and CDR2 is YFSETQ. The CDR3 contains 15 residues. V was pared by 5 bases and J by 5 bases, with 9 bases of the junction left unmatched. The CDR3: CASRKSGRVEETQYF. CDR3 DNA sequence: TGCGCCAGCAGGAAAAGCGGGAGGGTGGAGGAGACCCAGTACTTC.

The rearrangement links TRBV10-3 to TRBJ2-5, with 10 bases aligning to TRBD2. Trimming took 4 bases from V and 1 from J; bases not matched to a gene: 3. Per germline, CDR1 ENHRY and CDR2 SYGVKD. The CDR3 has 15 residues. In DNA, the CDR3 is TGTGCCATCAGTGGACTAGCGGGTTCCCAAGAGACCCAGTACTTC. Amino acid sequence: CAISGLAGSQETQYF.

This rearrangement joins TRBV7-9 to TRBJ2-1; 7 bases match TRBD2. With V trimmed by 5 bases and J by 8 bases, 12 bases remained unmatched. CDR3 size: 15 residues. The germline V gene encodes CDR1 SEHNR and CDR2 FQNEAQ (reference sequence). The CDR3 DNA follows: TGTGCCAGCAGCATCGTGGCGGGAGAAAGAGATGAGCAGTTCTTC. Residues: CASSIVAGERDEQFF.